These 4 T cell receptor beta chains share one sample of origin, sequenced in a study of blood T cells in healthy people across ages. It was with a sample-barcoded 5' primer and a J-beta primer mix that a second PCR of roughly 6 to 11 cycles was run. TCRdb re-called the 5' RACE reads with MiXCR, one entry per CDR3 protein. The sample contains about 1.4 million distinct CDR3 sequences, approximately 59% of which appear only once. Sample: blood. The receptors shown here come from a man between 18 and 29 years old in good health.

The chain joins TRBV6-1 to TRBJ1-6; possible D gene TRBD1, 5 bases. This CDR3 spans 16 amino acids. The germline CDR1 and CDR2 sequences are MNHNS and SASEGT. Trimming took 7 bases from V and 7 from J, leaving 20 bases between them. The CDR3 here is CASIPSGAAWNSPLHF. The CDR3 DNA sequence: TGTGCCAGCATCCCCAGCGGGGCAGCTTGGAATTCACCCCTCCACTTT.

The chain uses TRBV20-1 and TRBJ2-5, with a possible D match to TRBD2 (6 bases). The CDR3 extends over 15 amino acids. Trimming took 6 bases from V and 11 from J, leaving 28 bases between them. Germline V gene data show CDR1 as DFQATT and CDR2 as SNEGSKA (reference sequence). CDR3 nucleotide sequence: TGCAGTGCCCCGAGCGGACGAGCCTCTTGGGAGGAGCAGTACTTC. This gives the protein CSAPSGRASWEEQYF.

The gene calls are TRBV12-3 or TRBV12-4 and TRBJ2-5; 8 bases align to TRBD2. The CDR3 spans 15 residues. V lost 3 bases to trimming and J lost 11 bases; unmatched junction nucleotides: 14. The CDR3 sequence is CASSLRGAVLNEQYF. Here the CDR3 DNA reads TGTGCCAGCAGTTTGCGGGGGGCCGTTTTAAATGAGCAGTACTTC.

V and J are TRBV7-9 and TRBJ2-5; TRBD1 matches 8 bases. The germline CDR1 and CDR2 sequences are SEHNR and FQNEAQ (reference sequence). The CDR3 extends over 16 amino acids. Trimming cost V 5 bases and J 5 bases; bases outside gene matches: 13. The CDR3 DNA is TGTGCCAGCAGCCCTGGGACAGGCGGGATTAAGGAGACCCAGTACTTC. It encodes CASSPGTGGIKETQYF.